The sequence of this T cell receptor beta chain was determined in a study of blood T cell repertoires in COVID-19. Overall study: COVID-19 samples collected from the United States, Italy and Spain covered acute and convalescent phases. Sample material is recorded as cDNA or gDNA derived from T cells, B-cell-depleted T cells, or PBMCs.

In the original processing: For nucleated cells, counts were estimated from reference gene primer amplification. Profiled with immunoSEQ multiplex PCR; TCRdb holds only in-frame clones, not every one. The D gene and trimming were derived from the DNA, and the V and J assignments and clone size from that table. This table holds about 170,000 clones, around 82% found once. The sequence came from a woman aged 70 to 79 who had recovered from COVID-19. The sequenced material came from peripheral blood.

CDR3 nucleotides: TGTGCCAGCGCCTGGGGACAGGGGAGCGACGAGCAGTACTTC. Its protein product is CASAWGQGSDEQYF. The chain is built from TRBV5-5 and TRBJ2-7; 10 bases line up with TRBD1. Trimming removed 7 bases from V and 5 bases from J; junction bases left unmatched: 9. This CDR3 spans 14 amino acids. Per the germline V gene, CDR1 is SGHKS and CDR2 is YYEKEE (reference sequence).